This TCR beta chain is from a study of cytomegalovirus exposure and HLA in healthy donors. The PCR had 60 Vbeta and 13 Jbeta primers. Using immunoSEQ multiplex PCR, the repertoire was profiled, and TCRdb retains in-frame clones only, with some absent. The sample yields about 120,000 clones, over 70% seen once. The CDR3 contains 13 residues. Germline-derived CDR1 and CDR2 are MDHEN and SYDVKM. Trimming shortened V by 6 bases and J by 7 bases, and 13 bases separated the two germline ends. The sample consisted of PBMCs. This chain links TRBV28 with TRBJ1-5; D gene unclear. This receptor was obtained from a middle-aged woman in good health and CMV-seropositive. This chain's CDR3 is CASRTGSRQPQHF. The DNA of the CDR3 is TGTGCCAGCAGGACTGGGAGCCGGCAGCCCCAGCATTTT.